The TCR beta chain under discussion was sequenced for a study of OX40 agonist ivuxolimab in advanced cancers. Findings and caveats of the study: CD4+ and CD8+ T cells in blood underwent clonal expansion by week 6 at 0.1 to 3.0 mg/kg.

The data were produced by immunoSEQ multiplex PCR, yet TCRdb's version contains in-frame clones alone and is incomplete. The table records around 50,000 clones, about 81% of them present only once. Germline CDR1 SGHTA, CDR2 FQGNSA. The ends lost 5 bases at V and 9 bases at J; junction bases unmatched: 11. The CDR3 totals 15 residues. The table lists this clone with a few counts. What it recognizes is unknown. Sample: CD4+ or CD8+ T cells sorted from blood, taken in a trial of the OX40 agonist ivuxolimab. The source of this sequence is an adult with an advanced solid tumor such as melanoma, head and neck, liver or kidney cancer. This chain connects TRBV7-2 to TRBJ1-5, with 9 bases aligning to TRBD1. This chain's CDR3 is CASSMEGTGRRPQHF. DNA for the CDR3: TGTGCCAGCAGCATGGAGGGGACAGGGCGTCGGCCCCAGCATTTT.